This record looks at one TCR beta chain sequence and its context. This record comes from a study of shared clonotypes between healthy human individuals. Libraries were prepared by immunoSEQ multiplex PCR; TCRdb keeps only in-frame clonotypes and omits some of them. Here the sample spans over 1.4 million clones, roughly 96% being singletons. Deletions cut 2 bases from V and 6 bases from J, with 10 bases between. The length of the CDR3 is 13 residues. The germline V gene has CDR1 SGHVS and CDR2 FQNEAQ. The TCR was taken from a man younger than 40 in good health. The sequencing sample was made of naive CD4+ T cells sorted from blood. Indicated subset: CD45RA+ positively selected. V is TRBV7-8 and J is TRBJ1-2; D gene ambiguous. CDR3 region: CASSLWGTDGYTF. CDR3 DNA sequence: TGTGCCAGCAGCTTATGGGGTACGGATGGCTACACCTTC.